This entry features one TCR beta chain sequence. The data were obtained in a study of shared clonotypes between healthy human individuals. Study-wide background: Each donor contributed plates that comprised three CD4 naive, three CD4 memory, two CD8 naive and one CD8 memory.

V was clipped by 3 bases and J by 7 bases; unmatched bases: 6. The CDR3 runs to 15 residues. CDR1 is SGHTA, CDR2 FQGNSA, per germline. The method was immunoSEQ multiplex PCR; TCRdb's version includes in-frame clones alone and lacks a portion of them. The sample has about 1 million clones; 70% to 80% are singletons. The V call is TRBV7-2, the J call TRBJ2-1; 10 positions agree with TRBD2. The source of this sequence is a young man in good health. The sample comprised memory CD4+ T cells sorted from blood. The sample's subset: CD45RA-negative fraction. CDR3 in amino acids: CASSFDLAGANEQFF. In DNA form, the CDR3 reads TGTGCCAGCAGCTTCGATCTAGCGGGAGCGAATGAGCAGTTCTTC.